The 25 T cell receptor beta chains below were found in one sample sequenced in a study of cytomegalovirus exposure and HLA in healthy donors. The PCR ran on 60 Vbeta and 13 Jbeta primers. The repertoire was sequenced with immunoSEQ multiplex PCR; TCRdb's copy has only in-frame clones and lacks some. The table has some 130,000 clones, more than 8% seen once. The specimen sequenced was PBMCs. The receptors stem from a man aged 45-65 years in good health and CMV-seronegative.

The chain carries TRBV4-1 and TRBJ2-2, with no clear D. The CDR3 is made up of 13 amino acids. Trimming took 5 bases from V and 6 from J, leaving 10 bases between them. Germline CDR1 and CDR2: MGHRA and YSYEKL. The CDR3 DNA sequence: TGCGCCAGCAGCTTAATGGGCGCCGGGGAGCTGTTTTTT. It is translated as CASSLMGAGELFF.

This clone was observed a few times. J is TRBJ2-3 and V is TRBV4-1; 12 bases are shared with TRBD2. Germline V gene sequence: CDR1 MGHRA, CDR2 YSYEKL. This CDR3 comprises 18 residues. V lost 1 base and J lost 4; bases outside the gene matches: 9. CDR3 protein: CASSQVRLAGDPADTQYF. For the CDR3, the DNA is TGCGCCAGCAGCCAAGTAAGACTAGCGGGGGACCCGGCAGATACGCAGTATTTT.

This clone has only a few counts. The gene calls are TRBV5-1 and TRBJ1-1; 7 bases are shared with TRBD1. V dropped 3 bases and J dropped 1; count of bases not matched to a gene: 3. The CDR3 sequence is 14 residues long. Germline V gene lookup returns CDR1 SGHRS and CDR2 YFSETQ. The CDR3 DNA is TGCGCCAGCAGCTCGACAGGGACGAACACTGAAGCTTTCTTT. Protein product: CASSSTGTNTEAFF.

This chain connects TRBV29-1 to TRBJ1-5; 8 nucleotides match TRBD1. Germline V CDR1 and CDR2: SQVTM, ANQGSEA. CDR3 length: 13 residues. The trim removed 6 bases at V and 6 bases at J, leaving 7 bases unmatched. The DNA for the CDR3 is TGCAGCGTATTGACAGGGGCCAGTCAGCCCCAGCATTTT. Translation: CSVLTGASQPQHF.

A few counts support this clone. The chain combines TRBV11-2 with TRBJ2-1, with D possibly being TRBD2 (6 bases). This CDR3 spans 16 amino acids. Germline V gene data show CDR1 as SGHAT and CDR2 as FQNNGV. V lost 3 bases, J lost 0 bases, and 12 bases lay in between. CDR3 DNA: TGTGCCAGCAGCTTGGGACTGGCCCCCTCCTACAATGAGCAGTTCTTC. Protein: CASSLGLAPSYNEQFF.

This clone has only a few counts. The chain combines TRBV30 with TRBJ1-3; perhaps TRBD1 as D (5 bases). Trimming pared 0 bases from V and 0 bases from J, leaving 12 bases between. This CDR3 has 16 amino acids. Per germline, CDR1 GTSNPN and CDR2 SVGIG (reference sequence). CDR3 amino acids: CAWSVTGRTSGNTIYF. The CDR3 DNA is TGTGCCTGGAGTGTAACAGGCCGCACCTCTGGAAACACCATATATTTT.

The rearrangement joins TRBV7-3 to TRBJ2-1; 7 bases are a match to TRBD2. CDR1 and CDR2 (germline): SGHTA, FQGTGA. The CDR3 has 15 amino acids. The J segment lost 8 bases and the V segment lost 0 bases, leaving 7 bases of the junction unmatched. In DNA, the CDR3 is TGTGCCAGCAGCTTAACGGTCGGGGGGATCCATGAGCAGTTCTTC. It encodes CASSLTVGGIHEQFF.

This clone was found a few times. The chain recombines TRBV7-9 with TRBJ2-7; maybe TRBD1 (5 bases). The V gene's germline CDR1 is SEHNR and CDR2 FQNEAQ (reference sequence). The germline V and J ends were trimmed by 5 bases and 0 bases, with 11 bases remaining between them. This CDR3 spans 14 amino acids. This CDR3 reads CASSPPRGSYEQYF. The DNA of the CDR3 is TGTGCCAGCAGCCCGCCTAGGGGCTCCTACGAGCAGTACTTC.

This clone was detected a few times. J is TRBJ2-6 and V is TRBV6-4; D may be TRBD1 (8 bases). Trimming shortened V by 3 bases and J by 0 bases, and 18 bases separated the two germline ends. The CDR3 runs 19 residues. Germline assignment: CDR1 MRHNA and CDR2 SNTAGT. The DNA for the CDR3 is TGTGCCAGCAGTGATCACAGGGGGGGATTAAGCTCTGGGGCCAACGTCCTGACTTTC. Translated, it gives CASSDHRGGLSSGANVLTF.

The rearrangement links TRBV5-1 to TRBJ2-3; D gene uncertain. Germline CDR1 reads SGHRS; CDR2 reads YFSETQ. The CDR3 is 12 amino acids. Trimming removed 4 bases at V and 6 bases at J, with 9 bases between. The CDR3 bases are TGCGCCAGCAGCCCGAGTTACGATACGCAGTATTTT. It specifies CASSPSYDTQYF.

The rearrangement joins TRBV27 to TRBJ2-1, with 7 bases lining up with TRBD2. Germline V lookup: CDR1 MNHEY, CDR2 SMNVEV (reference sequence). J lost 6 bases, V lost 3 bases, and 8 bases had no gene match. The CDR3 has 15 amino acids. The CDR3: CASSLAGDPVNEQFF. The CDR3 nucleotides read TGTGCCAGCAGTTTGGCGGGAGACCCCGTCAATGAGCAGTTCTTC.

This chain joins TRBV7-2 and TRBJ2-7; 10 bases fit TRBD1. V was clipped by 7 bases and J by 2 bases; unmatched bases: 8. Looked up from germline, CDR1 is SGHTA and CDR2 is FQGNSA. The CDR3 contains 15 residues. The CDR3 sequence is CASNKGGTGAYEQYF. In nucleotides, the CDR3 is TGTGCCAGCAACAAAGGGGGGACAGGGGCCTACGAGCAGTACTTC.

This sequence joins TRBV7-2 and TRBJ2-7; D gene ambiguous. With 2 bases removed from V and 0 bases from J, the gap between germline ends came to 14 bases. The CDR3 totals 16 residues. In germline, CDR1 is SGHTA, CDR2 FQGNSA. The CDR3 DNA reads TGTGCCAGCAGCTTATTTGGCTTAAGGAGCTCCTACGAGCAGTACTTC. Residues: CASSLFGLRSSYEQYF.

The rearrangement joins TRBV5-1 to TRBJ2-7; 8 bases fit TRBD1. The V and J ends lost 4 bases and 5 bases, in that order; junction bases with no gene match: 8. CDR1 and CDR2 (germline): SGHRS, YFSETQ. CDR3 size: 14 residues. CDR3 residues: CASSTGQGAHEQYF. The CDR3 DNA sequence: TGCGCCAGCAGCACAGGACAGGGAGCTCACGAGCAGTACTTC.

The table lists this clone with a few counts. V usage is TRBV29-1 and J usage is TRBJ1-1, with D possibly TRBD1 on 5 matching bases. The CDR3 covers 12 residues. Per the germline V gene, CDR1 is SQVTM and CDR2 is ANQGSEA. V was cut by 7 bases and J by 0 bases, with 9 bases left in between. This chain's CDR3 is CSASTVNTEAFF. DNA of the CDR3: TGCAGCGCATCGACAGTGAACACTGAAGCTTTCTTT.

The V gene is TRBV6-5, the J gene TRBJ2-5; no definite D call. V lost 3 bases to trimming and J lost 5 bases, with 4 bases between them. Germline V lookup: CDR1 MNHEY, CDR2 SVGAGI. The CDR3 sequence is 11 residues long. CDR3 region: CASSYRETQYF. For the CDR3, the DNA is TGTGCCAGCAGTTATCGGGAGACCCAGTACTTC.

The chain is built from TRBV30 and TRBJ1-1; D ambiguous. V lost 4 bases and J 10 bases, leaving 19 bases between the germline ends. Germline loops: CDR1 GTSNPN, CDR2 SVGIG (reference sequence). The CDR3 has 13 amino acids. CDR3 residues: CAWISGFSSVAFF. CDR3 bases: TGTGCCTGGATAAGCGGTTTTTCAAGTGTAGCTTTCTTT. Full variable domain (outside the CDR3, taken from reference TRBV30 and TRBJ1-1): SQTIHQWPATLVQPVGSPLSLECTVEGTSNPNLYWYRQAAGRGLQLLFYSVGIGQISSEVPQNLSASRPQDRQFILSSKKLLLSDSGFYLCAWISGFSSVAFFGQGTRLTVV.

The genes are TRBV29-1 and TRBJ1-1, with TRBD1 matching 7 bases. Germline V CDR1 and CDR2: SQVTM, ANQGSEA. The V segment lost 0 bases and the J segment 9 bases; nucleotides outside the gene matches: 10. The CDR3 covers 14 residues. In nucleotides, the CDR3 is TGCAGCGTTGAAGATCTCTTGACAGGGCTTAAAGCTTTCTTT. This gives the protein CSVEDLLTGLKAFF.

This clone turned up a few times. This rearrangement joins TRBV30 to TRBJ2-1, with 9 bases fitting TRBD2. The junction had 7 bases not matched to a gene; V was cut back by 3 bases and J by 7 bases. There are 14 residues in the CDR3. CDR1 and CDR2 (germline): GTSNPN, SVGIG (reference sequence). CDR3 amino acids: CAWRGGRALNEQFF. The CDR3 coding sequence is TGTGCCTGGAGAGGCGGGAGGGCCTTAAATGAGCAGTTCTTC.

V gene TRBV25-1 combines with J gene TRBJ2-1; 9 bases fit TRBD1. Unmatched junction bases numbered 8, after V lost 3 bases and J lost 8 bases. There are 15 residues in the CDR3. The V gene's germline CDR1 is MGHDK and CDR2 SYGVNS. CDR3 sequence: CASSDAGTGRYEQFF. The CDR3 DNA is TGTGCCAGCAGTGACGCCGGGACAGGGAGGTATGAGCAGTTCTTC.

This clone was found a few times. V usage is TRBV2 and J usage is TRBJ1-3, with D unresolved. The CDR3 covers 14 residues. The V gene's germline CDR1 is SNHLY and CDR2 FYNNEI. Deletions cut 3 bases from V and 0 bases from J, with 6 bases between. The CDR3 sequence: CASSDSRSGNTIYF. CDR3 DNA: TGTGCCAGCAGTGATTCCCGCTCTGGAAACACCATATATTTT.

This clone was counted between two and nine times. J is TRBJ1-1 and V is TRBV9; D not resolved. V was cut by 0 bases and J by 4 bases, with 10 bases left in between. The V gene's germline CDR1 is SGDLS and CDR2 YYNGEE. There are 14 residues in the CDR3. CDR3 loop: CASSVERESTEAFF. CDR3 DNA sequence: TGTGCCAGCAGCGTAGAAAGGGAGAGCACTGAAGCTTTCTTT.

The chain links TRBV9 to TRBJ2-3; no clear D. Trimming took off 0 bases at V and 2 bases at J, with 10 bases between the two ends. This CDR3 is 15 amino acids long. CDR1 is SGDLS and CDR2 is YYNGEE in the germline V gene. CDR3 amino acids: CASSVVPGNTDTQYF. The CDR3 nucleotides read TGTGCCAGCAGCGTAGTTCCAGGTAACACAGATACGCAGTATTTT.

The J gene is TRBJ1-1, the V gene TRBV7-9; TRBD1 matches 9 bases. The CDR3 has 15 amino acids. With V trimmed by 4 bases and J by 5 bases, 8 bases remained unmatched. CDR1 is SEHNR and CDR2 is FQNEAQ in the germline V gene (reference sequence). This CDR3 is CASSSQGARGTEAFF. Here the CDR3 DNA reads TGTGCCAGCAGCTCACAGGGGGCGCGGGGAACTGAAGCTTTCTTT.

There are a few counts of this clone. This rearrangement joins TRBV6-5 to TRBJ2-5; D call uncertain. Deletions cut 2 bases from V and 5 bases from J, with 12 bases between. CDR3 length: 14 residues. In germline, CDR1 is MNHEY, CDR2 SVGAGI. As DNA, the CDR3 is TGTGCCAGCAGTTACGGGCAGTTCGGCGAGACCCAGTACTTC. As protein: CASSYGQFGETQYF.